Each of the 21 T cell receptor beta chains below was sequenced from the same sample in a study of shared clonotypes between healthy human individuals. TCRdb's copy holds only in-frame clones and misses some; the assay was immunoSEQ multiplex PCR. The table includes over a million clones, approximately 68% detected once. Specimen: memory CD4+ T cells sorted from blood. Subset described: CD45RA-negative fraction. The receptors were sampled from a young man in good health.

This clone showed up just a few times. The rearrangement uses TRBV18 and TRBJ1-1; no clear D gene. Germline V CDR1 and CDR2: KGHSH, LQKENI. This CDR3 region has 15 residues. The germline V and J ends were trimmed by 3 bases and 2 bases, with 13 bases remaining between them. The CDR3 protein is CASSPGVQLNTEAFF. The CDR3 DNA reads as TGTGCCAGCTCACCCGGCGTACAGCTTAACACTGAAGCTTTCTTT. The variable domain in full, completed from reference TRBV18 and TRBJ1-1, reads NAGVMQNPRHLVRRRGQEARLRCSPMKGHSHVYWYRQLPEEGLKFMVYLQKENIIDESGMPKERFSAEFPKEGPSILRIQQVVRGDSAAYFCASSPGVQLNTEAFFGQGTRLTVV.

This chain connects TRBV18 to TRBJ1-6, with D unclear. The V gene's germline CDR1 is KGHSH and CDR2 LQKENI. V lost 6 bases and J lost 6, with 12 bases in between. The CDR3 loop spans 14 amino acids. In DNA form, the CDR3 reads TGTGCCAGCTCGGAAGACTCGGGTAATTCACCCCTCCACTTT. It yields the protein CASSEDSGNSPLHF. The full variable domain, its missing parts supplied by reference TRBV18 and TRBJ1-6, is NAGVMQNPRHLVRRRGQEARLRCSPMKGHSHVYWYRQLPEEGLKFMVYLQKENIIDESGMPKERFSAEFPKEGPSILRIQQVVRGDSAAYFCASSEDSGNSPLHFGNGTRLTVT.

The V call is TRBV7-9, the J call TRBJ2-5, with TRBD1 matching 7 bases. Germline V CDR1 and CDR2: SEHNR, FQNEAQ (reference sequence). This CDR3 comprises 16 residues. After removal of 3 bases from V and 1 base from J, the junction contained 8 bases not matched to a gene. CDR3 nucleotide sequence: TGTGCCAGCAGCTTGCTGACAGGGAGCCTCCAAGAGACCCAGTACTTC. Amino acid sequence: CASSLLTGSLQETQYF.

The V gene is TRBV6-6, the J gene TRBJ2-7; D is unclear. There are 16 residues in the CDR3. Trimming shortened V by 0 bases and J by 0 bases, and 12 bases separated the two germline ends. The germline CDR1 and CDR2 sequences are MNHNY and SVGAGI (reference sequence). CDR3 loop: CASSYSGYQSSYEQYF. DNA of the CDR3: TGTGCCAGCAGTTACTCGGGCTACCAGAGCTCCTACGAGCAGTACTTC.

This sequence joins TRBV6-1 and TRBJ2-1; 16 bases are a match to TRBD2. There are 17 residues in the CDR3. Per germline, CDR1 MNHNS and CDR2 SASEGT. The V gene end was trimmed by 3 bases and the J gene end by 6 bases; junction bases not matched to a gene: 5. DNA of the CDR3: TGTGCCAGCAGTGAGGGACTAGCGGGAGGGCAGGGCAATGAGCAGTTCTTC. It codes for CASSEGLAGGQGNEQFF.

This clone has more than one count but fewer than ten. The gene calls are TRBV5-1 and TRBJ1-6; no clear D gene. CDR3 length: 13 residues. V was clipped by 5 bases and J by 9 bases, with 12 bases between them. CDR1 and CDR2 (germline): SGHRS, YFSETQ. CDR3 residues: CASRGPEGSPLHF. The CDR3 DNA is TGCGCCAGCAGGGGTCCTGAGGGTTCACCCCTCCACTTT. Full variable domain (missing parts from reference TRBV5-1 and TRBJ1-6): KAGVTQTPRYLIKTRGQQVTLSCSPISGHRSVSWYQQTPGQGLQFLFEYFSETQRNKGNFPGRFSGRQFSNSRSEMNVSTLELGDSALYLCASRGPEGSPLHFGNGTRLTVT.

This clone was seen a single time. CDR3 nucleotides: TGCGCCAGCAGTGAGTCGTTTGGTCAGCCCCAGCATTTT. Protein product: CASSESFGQPQHF. This chain links TRBV10-2 with TRBJ1-5; unclear D gene. Germline CDR1 reads WSHSY; CDR2 reads SAAADI. CDR3 length: 13 amino acids. Trimming took off 0 bases at V and 6 bases at J, with 6 bases between the two ends.

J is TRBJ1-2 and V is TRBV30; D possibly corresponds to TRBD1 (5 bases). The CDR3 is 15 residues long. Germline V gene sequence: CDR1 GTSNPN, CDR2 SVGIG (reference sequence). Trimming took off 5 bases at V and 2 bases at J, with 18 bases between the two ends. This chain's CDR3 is CAWGGTTGRNYGYTF. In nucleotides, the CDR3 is TGTGCCTGGGGGGGGACGACGGGACGGAACTATGGCTACACCTTC.

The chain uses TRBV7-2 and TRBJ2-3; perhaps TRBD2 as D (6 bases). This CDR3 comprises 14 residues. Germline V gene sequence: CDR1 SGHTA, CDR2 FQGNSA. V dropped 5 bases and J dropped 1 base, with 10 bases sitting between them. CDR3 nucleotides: TGTGCCAGCAGCCAACCGGGGGGCACAGATACGCAGTATTTT. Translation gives CASSQPGGTDTQYF. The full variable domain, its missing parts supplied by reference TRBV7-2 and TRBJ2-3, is GAGVSQSPSNKVTEKGKDVELRCDPISGHTALYWYRQSLGQGLEFLIYFQGNSAPDKSGLPSDRFSAERTGGSVSTLTIQRTQQEDSAVYLCASSQPGGTDTQYFGPGTRLTVL.

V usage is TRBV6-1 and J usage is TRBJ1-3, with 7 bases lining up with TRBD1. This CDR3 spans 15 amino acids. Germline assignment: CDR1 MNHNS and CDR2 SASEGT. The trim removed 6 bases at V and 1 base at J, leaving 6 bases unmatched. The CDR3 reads CASSSQGESGNTIYF. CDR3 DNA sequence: TGTGCCAGCAGCTCGCAGGGGGAGTCTGGAAACACCATATATTTT.

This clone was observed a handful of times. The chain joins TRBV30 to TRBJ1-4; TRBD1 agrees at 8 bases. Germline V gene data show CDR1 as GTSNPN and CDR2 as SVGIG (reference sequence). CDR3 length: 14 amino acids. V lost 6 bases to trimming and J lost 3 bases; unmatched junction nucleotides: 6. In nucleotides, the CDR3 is TGTGCCTGCTCAGGGGGCGCGGCTAATGAAAAACTGTTTTTT. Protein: CACSGGAANEKLFF.

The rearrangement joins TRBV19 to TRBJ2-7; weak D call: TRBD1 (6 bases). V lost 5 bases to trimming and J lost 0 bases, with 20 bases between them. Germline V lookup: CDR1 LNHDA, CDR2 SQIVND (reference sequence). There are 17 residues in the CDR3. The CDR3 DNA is TGTGCCAGTAGTTTCAGACAGGACCTACTTCTCTCCTACGAGCAGTACTTC. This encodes CASSFRQDLLLSYEQYF.

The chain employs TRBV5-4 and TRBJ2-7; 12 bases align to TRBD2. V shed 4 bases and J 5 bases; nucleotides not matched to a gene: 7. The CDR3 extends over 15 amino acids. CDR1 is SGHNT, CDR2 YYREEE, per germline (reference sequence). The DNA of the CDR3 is TGTGCCAGCAGCCCCCTAGCGGGAGGGGAGAACGAGCAGTACTTC. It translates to CASSPLAGGENEQYF.

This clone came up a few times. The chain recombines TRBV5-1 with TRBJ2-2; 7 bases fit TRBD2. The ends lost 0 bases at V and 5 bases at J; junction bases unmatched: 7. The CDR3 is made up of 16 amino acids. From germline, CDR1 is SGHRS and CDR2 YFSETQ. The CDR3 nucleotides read TGCGCCAGCAGCTTGGATGCTAGCGGTCCGACCGGGGAGCTGTTTTTT. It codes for CASSLDASGPTGELFF. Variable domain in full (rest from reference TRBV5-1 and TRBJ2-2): KAGVTQTPRYLIKTRGQQVTLSCSPISGHRSVSWYQQTPGQGLQFLFEYFSETQRNKGNFPGRFSGRQFSNSRSEMNVSTLELGDSALYLCASSLDASGPTGELFFGEGSRLTVL.

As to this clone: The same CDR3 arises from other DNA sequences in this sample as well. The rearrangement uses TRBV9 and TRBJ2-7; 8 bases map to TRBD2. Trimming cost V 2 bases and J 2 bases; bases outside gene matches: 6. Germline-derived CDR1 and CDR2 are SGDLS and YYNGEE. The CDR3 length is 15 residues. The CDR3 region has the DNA TGTGCCAGCAGCGTTGCGGGAGGTCTAACCTACGAGCAGTACTTC. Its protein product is CASSVAGGLTYEQYF.

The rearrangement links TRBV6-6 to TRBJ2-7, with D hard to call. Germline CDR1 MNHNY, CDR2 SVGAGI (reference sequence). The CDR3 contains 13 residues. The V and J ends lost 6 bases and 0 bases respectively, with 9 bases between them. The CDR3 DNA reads TGTGCCAGCAGATCTAAAAGCTCCTACGAGCAGTACTTC. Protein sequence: CASRSKSSYEQYF.

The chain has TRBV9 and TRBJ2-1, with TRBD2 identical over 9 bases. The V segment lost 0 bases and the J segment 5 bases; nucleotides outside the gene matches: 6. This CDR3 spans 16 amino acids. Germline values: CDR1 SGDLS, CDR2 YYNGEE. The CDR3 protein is CASSVVLAGVDNEQFF. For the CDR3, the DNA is TGTGCCAGCAGCGTAGTCTTAGCGGGGGTTGACAATGAGCAGTTCTTC. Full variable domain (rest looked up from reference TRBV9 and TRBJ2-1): DSGVTQTPKHLITATGQRVTLRCSPRSGDLSVYWYQQSLDQGLQFLIQYYNGEERAKGNILERFSAQQFPDLHSELNLSSLELGDSALYFCASSVVLAGVDNEQFFGPGTRLTVL.

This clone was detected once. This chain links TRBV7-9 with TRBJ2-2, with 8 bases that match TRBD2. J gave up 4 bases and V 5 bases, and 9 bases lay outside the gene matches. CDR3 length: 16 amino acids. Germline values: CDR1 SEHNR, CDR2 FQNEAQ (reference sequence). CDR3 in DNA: TGTGCCAGCAGCAGAAGCGGGAGCGGGCGCACCGGGGAGCTGTTTTTT. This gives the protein CASSRSGSGRTGELFF.

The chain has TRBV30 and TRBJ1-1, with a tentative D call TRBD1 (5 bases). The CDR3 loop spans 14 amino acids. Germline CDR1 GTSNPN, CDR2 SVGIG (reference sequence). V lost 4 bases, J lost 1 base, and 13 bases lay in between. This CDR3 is CAWNPGHKNTEAFF. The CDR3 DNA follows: TGTGCCTGGAACCCAGGACATAAGAACACTGAAGCTTTCTTT.

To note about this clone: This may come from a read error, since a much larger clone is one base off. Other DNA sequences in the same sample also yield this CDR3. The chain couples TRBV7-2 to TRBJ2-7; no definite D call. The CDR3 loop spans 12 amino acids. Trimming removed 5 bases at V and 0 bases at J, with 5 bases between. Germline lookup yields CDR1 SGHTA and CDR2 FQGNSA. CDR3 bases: TGTGCCAGCAGCCGGACCTCCTACGAGCAGTACTTC. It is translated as CASSRTSYEQYF. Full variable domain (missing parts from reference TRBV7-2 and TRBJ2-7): GAGVSQSPSNKVTEKGKDVELRCDPISGHTALYWYRQSLGQGLEFLIYFQGNSAPDKSGLPSDRFSAERTGGSVSTLTIQRTQQEDSAVYLCASSRTSYEQYFGPGTRLTVT.

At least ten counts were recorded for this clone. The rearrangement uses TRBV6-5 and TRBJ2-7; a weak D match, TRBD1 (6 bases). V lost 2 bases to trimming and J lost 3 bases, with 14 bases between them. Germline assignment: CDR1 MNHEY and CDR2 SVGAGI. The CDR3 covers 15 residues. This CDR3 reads CASSYVGARVYEQYF. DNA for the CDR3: TGTGCCAGCAGTTACGTGGGGGCGCGAGTCTACGAGCAGTACTTC.